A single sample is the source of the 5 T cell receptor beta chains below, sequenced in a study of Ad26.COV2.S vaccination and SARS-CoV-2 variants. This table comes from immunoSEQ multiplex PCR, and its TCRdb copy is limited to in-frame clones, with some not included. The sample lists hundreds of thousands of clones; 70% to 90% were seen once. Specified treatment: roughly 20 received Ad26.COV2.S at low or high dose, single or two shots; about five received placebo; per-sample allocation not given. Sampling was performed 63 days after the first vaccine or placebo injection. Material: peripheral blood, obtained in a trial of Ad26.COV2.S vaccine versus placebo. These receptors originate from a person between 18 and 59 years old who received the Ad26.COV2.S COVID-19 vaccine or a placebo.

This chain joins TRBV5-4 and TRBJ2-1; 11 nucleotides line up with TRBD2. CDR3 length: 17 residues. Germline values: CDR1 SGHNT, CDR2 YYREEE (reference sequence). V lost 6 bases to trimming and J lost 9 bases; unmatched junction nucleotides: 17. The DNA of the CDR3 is TGTGCCAGCACAGCGGCTAGCGGGGGGCGCGTTCCAGGTGAGCAGTTCTTC. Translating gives CASTAASGGRVPGEQFF.

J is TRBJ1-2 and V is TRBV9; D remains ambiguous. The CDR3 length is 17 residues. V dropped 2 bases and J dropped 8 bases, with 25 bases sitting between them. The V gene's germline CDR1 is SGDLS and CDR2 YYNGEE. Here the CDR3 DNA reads TGTGCCAGCAGCGTGTCGCCCCAGTCGGACCGCCGCCACGGCTACACCTTC. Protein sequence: CASSVSPQSDRRHGYTF.

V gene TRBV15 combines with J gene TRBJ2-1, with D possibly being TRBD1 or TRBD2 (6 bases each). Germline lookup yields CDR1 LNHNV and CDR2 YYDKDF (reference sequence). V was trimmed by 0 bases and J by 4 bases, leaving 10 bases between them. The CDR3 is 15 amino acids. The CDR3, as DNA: TGTGCCACCAGCAGAGAGAGGGGGGAATACAATGAGCAGTTCTTC. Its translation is CATSRERGEYNEQFF.

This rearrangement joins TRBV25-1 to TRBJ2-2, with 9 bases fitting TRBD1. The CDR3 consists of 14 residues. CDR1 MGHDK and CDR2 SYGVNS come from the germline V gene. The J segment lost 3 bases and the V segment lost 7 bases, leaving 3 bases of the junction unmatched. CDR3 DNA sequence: TGTGCCAGCAAGAGACAGGGGGACACCGGGGAGCTGTTTTTT. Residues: CASKRQGDTGELFF.

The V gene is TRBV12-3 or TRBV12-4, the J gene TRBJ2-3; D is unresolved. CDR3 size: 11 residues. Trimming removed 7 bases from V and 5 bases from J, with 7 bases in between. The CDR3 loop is CASKYGDTQYF. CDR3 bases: TGTGCCAGCAAGTATGGAGATACGCAGTATTTT.